This T cell receptor (beta chain) was captured in a study of T cell responses to AZD1222 COVID-19 vaccine. Study-wide background: The analysis combined second doses at about 4 or about 12 weeks. Findings and caveats of the study: There were mostly white British donors and more females than males, and clonal diversity was possibly underestimated. Of the AZD1222 recipients, only 5 to 7 were seropositive at baseline. Reports say nearly half of spike-specific TCRs go after unmutated variant regions.

This clone was seen only a few times. Its antigen is currently unknown. Profiling relied on immunoSEQ multiplex PCR, and the TCRdb table lists in-frame clones only, not all of them. The sample holds around 130,000 clones, over 85% seen once. Per the germline V gene, CDR1 is LGHNA and CDR2 is YSLEER. V was shortened by 0 bases and J by 7 bases, with 15 bases between the two germline ends. The CDR3 covers 15 residues. The receptor's source is an adult in good health. V usage is TRBV4-3 and J usage is TRBJ1-1; D call uncertain. Sample: peripheral blood, taken on day 0 of AZD1222 vaccination. The DNA of the CDR3 is TGCGCCAGCAGCCAAGATTGGGGTCGATCGGGTGAAGCTTTCTTT. Its protein is CASSQDWGRSGEAFF.